Described below is a single TCR beta chain sequence and its context. Its antigen is not identified. The data were taken from a study of graft-versus-host responses after intestinal transplantation. Study findings and constraints: Present in recipient marrow, GvH clones included some that appeared first in ileum or blood.

From germline, CDR1 is LGHNT and CDR2 FRNRAP. The germline V and J ends were trimmed by 7 bases and 4 bases, with 16 bases remaining between them. The CDR3 sequence is 14 residues long. The repertoire was sequenced with immunoSEQ multiplex PCR; TCRdb's copy has only in-frame clones and lacks some. The sample has approximately 89,000 clones; about 94% are singletons. The TCR was taken from a human donor who received an intestinal transplant. The gene calls are TRBV12-5 and TRBJ2-5; D is uncertain. Here the sequenced sample was unstimulated CD4+ T cells sorted from spleen or lymph node cells, taken before intestinal transplant. CDR3 in amino acids: CASASTWLVETQYF. CDR3 in DNA: TGTGCTAGTGCCTCCACGTGGCTTGTAGAGACCCAGTACTTC.